Listed below are T cell receptor beta chains from one sample, sequenced in a study of long-term antiretroviral therapy in people with HIV. The method was immunoSEQ multiplex PCR; TCRdb's version includes in-frame clones alone and lacks a portion of them. The sample gives approximately 35,000 clones, approximately 93% of which show up once; about 3.5% is in the top ten. The specimen was unsorted PBMCs, collected approximately 5.1 years after starting antiretroviral therapy. All receptors come from a woman aged 45 to 65 with HIV. Each CDR3 is given with its conserved first and last residue. A D gene is named only where the DNA matches it firmly. Expanded clones get a size class; other rows say once, few or many, or leave the size out.

J,V,size,D,length,DNA,CDR3
TRBJ1-4,TRBV18,-,-,16,TGTGCCAGCTCACCACCGTCGACAGCACCGAAGGAAAAACTGTTTTTT,CASSPPSTAPKEKLFF
TRBJ1-4,TRBV9,-,TRBD1,15,TGTGCCAGCAGCCCCGACAGGGGGCAGGGAGAAAAACTGTTTTTT,CASSPDRGQGEKLFF
TRBJ2-5,TRBV6-5,once,TRBD2,14,TGTGCCAGCAGCCGAGGACTAGCGAGGGAGACCCAGTACTTC,CASSRGLARETQYF
TRBJ1-1,TRBV18,-,-,15,TGTGCCAGCTCACCAGGGGGGTTCATGAACACTGAAGCTTTCTTT,CASSPGGFMNTEAFF
TRBJ2-7,TRBV5-1,-,TRBD1,14,TGCGCCAGCAGCTCTGCGGACAGGGGGTACGAGCAGTACTTC,CASSSADRGYEQYF
TRBJ1-4,TRBV18,-,-,15,TGTGCCAGCTCGCCTCAGGAGGCAACTAATGAAAAACTGTTTTTT,CASSPQEATNEKLFF
TRBJ2-1,TRBV7-2,-,TRBD2,16,TGTGCCAGCAGCAAGGGACTAGCGGGGGGTTTGAATGAGCAGTTCTTC,CASSKGLAGGLNEQFF
TRBJ1-2,TRBV6-5,-,TRBD1,15,TGTGCCAGCAAAGTTGGGGGAGGGACAGCCTATGGCTACACCTTC,CASKVGGGTAYGYTF
TRBJ1-1,TRBV7-9,-,-,13,TGTGCCAGCAGCCCAACAAAGGGCACTGAAGCTTTCTTT,CASSPTKGTEAFF
TRBJ2-7,TRBV19,-,TRBD1,12,TGTGCCAGTAGACTGGGACAGGGCGAGCAGTACTTC,CASRLGQGEQYF
TRBJ2-2,TRBV5-1,-,-,14,TGCGCCAGCAGCTTGGAGCAGCTCACCGGGGAGCTGTTTTTT,CASSLEQLTGELFF
TRBJ1-1,TRBV30,-,-,16,TGTGCCTGGAGGTGGGCACTATCCGAGGGAAGGACTGAAGCTTTCTTT,CAWRWALSEGRTEAFF
TRBJ1-4,TRBV19,-,-,13,TGTGCCAGTAGTACTAGACACAATGAAAAACTGTTTTTT,CASSTRHNEKLFF
TRBJ2-7,TRBV2,-,-,15,TGTGCCAGCAGTGAAGCAGCCCCTTCTCCCTACGAGCAGTACTTC,CASSEAAPSPYEQYF
TRBJ2-1,TRBV5-1,-,TRBD2,16,TGCGCCAGCAGCTTGAGGCTAGCGGGGGGGTACAATGAGCAGTTCTTC,CASSLRLAGGYNEQFF
TRBJ2-3,TRBV7-9,-,TRBD2,16,TGTGCCAGCAGCTTAGGGCTAGCGGGGAGCACAGATACGCAGTATTTT,CASSLGLAGSTDTQYF
TRBJ2-3,TRBV15,few,TRBD2,19,TGTGCCACCAGCAGAGAAGGCGTTGCGGGGGGGCCTTTTGGAGATACGCAGTATTTT,CATSREGVAGGPFGDTQYF
TRBJ1-1,TRBV7-8,-,TRBD1,14,TGTGCCAGCAGCCTGGGACAGCCGAACACTGAAGCTTTCTTT,CASSLGQPNTEAFF
TRBJ1-2,TRBV30,-,-,11,TGTGCCTGCCGGGAGGACTATGGCTACACCTTC,CACREDYGYTF
TRBJ2-7,TRBV5-1,-,TRBD2,17,TGCGCCAGCAGCCCCTCCCCACTAGCGGGGGGTTACTACGAGCAGTACTTC,CASSPSPLAGGYYEQYF
TRBJ1-6,TRBV5-4,-,-,16,TGTGCCAGCAGCTTGTGGGTCGTGGGGTCTCGGTCACCCCTCCACTTT,CASSLWVVGSRSPLHF
TRBJ2-3,TRBV30,-,TRBD2,16,TGTGCCTGGAGTCTTGCAATAGCGGGGGGGACAGATACGCAGTATTTT,CAWSLAIAGGTDTQYF
TRBJ1-1,TRBV19,-,TRBD1,14,TGTGCCAGTAGTGTCATGACAGGGGACACTGAAGCTTTCTTT,CASSVMTGDTEAFF
TRBJ2-7,TRBV30,-,-,13,TGTGCCTGGACCCGAGGTATGGATTACGAGCAGTACTTC,CAWTRGMDYEQYF
TRBJ2-2,TRBV5-1,once,-,13,TGCGCCAGCAGCTTGGCCGGGCCCGGGGAGCTGTTTTTT,CASSLAGPGELFF
TRBJ2-5,TRBV9,once,TRBD2,15,TGTGCCAGCAGCGTCAGGACTAGCCCCAGAGAGACCCAGTACTTC,CASSVRTSPRETQYF
TRBJ2-7,TRBV7-9,-,-,13,TGTGCCAGCAGCTTGTACGGATACTACGAGCAGTACTTC,CASSLYGYYEQYF
TRBJ2-7,TRBV6-6,-,TRBD2,16,TGTGCCAGCAGTCTATCGACTAGCGCCGAATTCTACGAGCAGTACTTC,CASSLSTSAEFYEQYF